Presented here are 13 T cell receptor gamma chains from one specimen sequenced in a study of gamma-delta T cells after stem cell transplantation (TCRdb year 2016). Receptor libraries were prepared by RT-PCR. These reads were obtained on an Illumina MiSeq. TCRdb called clones anew from the public reads via CATT; matching DNA rows were later pooled. The sample table holds thousands of gamma-chain clones, of which 15% to 25% were seen once. The ten largest clones represent 3.5% of the sample. Sequencing input: gamma-delta T cells. The source of these receptors is a human donor. It is not recorded whose cells these are; they may come from a transplant donor.

This clone was seen more than once but under ten times. J is TRGJ1 or TRGJ2 and V is TRGV4. The V gene end was trimmed by 1 base and the J gene end by 4 bases; junction bases not matched to a gene: 4. This CDR3 is 13 amino acids long. CDR1 is EGSTGY and CDR2 is YDSYTSSV in the germline V gene. CDR3 protein: CATWDGVYYKKLF. CDR3 DNA sequence: TGTGCCACCTGGGATGGTGTATATTATAAGAAACTCTTT.

This clone appeared a few times. V gene TRGV9 combines with J gene TRGJ1 or TRGJ2. Unmatched junction bases numbered 7, after V lost 5 bases and J lost 9 bases. The CDR3 contains 11 residues. The germline V gene has CDR1 GITISATS and CDR2 ISYDGTV (reference sequence). The CDR3 coding sequence is TGTGCCTTGTGGGTTCCTCCTAAGAAACTCTTT. Protein: CALWVPPKKLF.

The V call is TRGV9, the J call TRGJ1 or TRGJ2. CDR1 and CDR2 (germline): GITISATS, ISYDGTV (reference sequence). The CDR3 loop spans 17 amino acids. V shed 1 base and J 9 bases; nucleotides not matched to a gene: 21. The CDR3: CALWEVRRDFPCAKKLF. The CDR3 region has the DNA TGTGCCTTGTGGGAGGTCCGAAGGGATTTCCCCTGCGCTAAGAAACTCTTT.

The chain is built from TRGV8 and TRGJ1 or TRGJ2. This CDR3 is built from 11 residues. V lost 0 bases, J lost 12 bases, and 5 bases stayed unmatched. Germline V CDR1 and CDR2: VENAVY, YDSYNSRV. The CDR3 DNA follows: TGTGCCACCTGGGATAGGCGGGGGAAACTCTTT. This translates into CATWDRRGKLF.

The chain employs TRGV4 and TRGJP2. V lost 3 bases, J lost 3 bases, and 7 bases stayed unmatched. Germline V CDR1 and CDR2: EGSTGY, YDSYTSSV. CDR3 length equals 15 residues. The CDR3 coding sequence is TGTGCCACCTGGGATTTTGCGGGTAGTGATTGGATCAAGACGTTT. Its translation: CATWDFAGSDWIKTF.

By proportion, this clone is medium-sized (0.01 to 0.1%). The CDR3 DNA reads TGTGCCTTAACCCTGAATTATTATAAGAAACTCTTT. Translation: CALTLNYYKKLF. This chain uses TRGV9 with TRGJ1 or TRGJ2. V lost 10 bases to trimming and J lost 0 bases; unmatched junction nucleotides: 6. The CDR3 contains 12 residues. Germline V gene data show CDR1 as GITISATS and CDR2 as ISYDGTV (reference sequence).

This clone occurred a few times. The chain combines TRGV5 with TRGJ1 or TRGJ2. Germline CDR1 is VINAFY and CDR2 is YDVSNSKD. CDR3 size: 13 residues. V lost 0 bases, J lost 5 bases, and 4 bases stayed unmatched. The CDR3 sequence: CATWDRRDYKKLF. The DNA of the CDR3 is TGTGCCACCTGGGACAGGCGGGATTATAAGAAACTCTTT.

J is TRGJ1 or TRGJ2 and V is TRGV9. In germline, CDR1 is GITISATS, CDR2 ISYDGTV (reference sequence). The CDR3 extends over 13 amino acids. J was trimmed by 4 bases and V by 3 bases; bases with no gene match: 6. CDR3 protein: CALWELPYYKKLF. DNA for the CDR3: TGTGCCTTGTGGGAGTTACCATATTATAAGAAACTCTTT.

No J gene was assigned, while the V gene was called as TRGV2. Germline lookup yields CDR1 EGSNGY and CDR2 YDSYNSKV. The CDR3 is 13 residues long. The CDR3 DNA reads as TGTGCCACCTGGGCCCCCCTTTATTATCAGAAACTATTT. As protein: CATWAPLYYQKLF.

The rearrangement links TRGV3 to TRGJ1 or TRGJ2. The CDR3 is made up of 14 amino acids. Germline values: CDR1 VTNTFY, CDR2 YDVSTARD (reference sequence). V dropped 2 bases and J dropped 7; count of bases not matched to a gene: 11. DNA of the CDR3: TGTGCCACCTGGGACACCGGCGGTCGGTATAAGAAACTCTTT. Translation gives CATWDTGGRYKKLF.

The chain combines TRGV9 with TRGJP. Germline lookup yields CDR1 GITISATS and CDR2 ISYDGTV (reference sequence). V gave up 2 bases and J gave up 4 bases; unmatched junction bases: 5. The CDR3 is 17 amino acids. The chain's CDR3 is CALWEARQELGKKIKVF. The CDR3 DNA reads as TGTGCCTTGTGGGAGGCACGACAAGAGTTGGGCAAAAAAATCAAGGTATTT.

This clone came up a few times. The junction does not match germline at one end; this may be a read error. The rearrangement links TRGV3 to TRGJP2. The CDR3 sequence is 15 residues long. The germline gives CDR1 VTNTFY, CDR2 YDVSTARD (reference sequence). CDR3 residues: CATWDFYSSDWIETF. CDR3 nucleotides: TGTGCCACCTGGGACTTCTATAGTAGTGATTGGATCGAGACGTTT.

Comments on this clone: The sample has other DNA sequences that encode this CDR3 too. The genes are TRGV9 and TRGJP. There are 17 residues in the CDR3. The V and J ends lost 0 bases and 6 bases, in that order; junction bases with no gene match: 5. Germline CDR1 is GITISATS and CDR2 is ISYDGTV (reference sequence). This chain's CDR3 is CALWEVLGELGKKIKVF. CDR3 sequence (DNA): TGTGCCTTGTGGGAGGTGCTGGGAGAGTTGGGCAAAAAAATCAAGGTATTT.